This is a list of T cell receptor beta chains from one sample in a study of type 1 regulatory T cells. In TCRdb, the reads were re-called with MiXCR into one record per CDR3 protein. This sample has some 90,000 distinct CDR3 sequences, with roughly 31% found just once. Sequencing was performed on CD4+ T cells, either the whole sample or a sorted fraction (not recorded which). The receptors here all came from a human donor in good health. The CDR3 runs from the conserved cysteine through the conserved F or W. A D gene is named only where the DNA matches it firmly. Size values are once, few and many counts, or a class for expanded clones, and some rows have none.

>NA|TRBJ2-1|TRBV6-2/TRBV6-3|NA
TGTGCCAGCAGTTACTCCTCCTACGTTGAGCAGTTCTTC
CASSYSSYVEQFF
>NA|TRBJ2-1|TRBV7-2|TRBD2
TGTGCCAGCAGCCCAGATAGCGGGAGTGGGTCCTACAATGAGCAGTTCTTC
CASSPDSGSGSYNEQFF
>few|TRBJ2-1|TRBV20-1|TRBD1
TGCAGTGCTATGGGACAGAGGGATTGGAATGAGCAGTTCTTC
CSAMGQRDWNEQFF
>few|TRBJ2-5|TRBV5-1|NA
TGCGCCAGCAGCACGGACCCAGAGACCCAGTACTTC
CASSTDPETQYF
>few|TRBJ2-7|TRBV5-1|TRBD2
TGCGCCAGCAGCTTTCTAGCGGGAGGGTCCTACGAGCAGTACTTC
CASSFLAGGSYEQYF
>NA|TRBJ1-1|TRBV7-6|NA
TGTGCCAGCAGCTTAGAAGTAGGGCGGGACACTGAAGCTTTCTTT
CASSLEVGRDTEAFF
>NA|TRBJ2-3|TRBV6-5|TRBD2
TGTGCCAGCAGTTACAGTGCGGGAGGAGGAGGCACAGATACGCAGTATTTT
CASSYSAGGGGTDTQYF
>few|TRBJ2-2|TRBV6-5|TRBD1
TGTGCCAGCAGGCCTGACAGGGGACGGAACACCGGGGAGCTGTTTTTT
CASRPDRGRNTGELFF
>NA|TRBJ1-1|TRBV10-2|NA
TGCGCCAGCAGTGAGTATACAGGGCTTTTGATGAACACTGAAGCTTTCTTT
CASSEYTGLLMNTEAFF
>NA|TRBJ1-2|TRBV19|NA
TGTGCCAGTAGTTCCCCCCGGACAGCGAACTATGGCTACACCTTC
CASSSPRTANYGYTF
>few|TRBJ2-7|TRBV7-2|TRBD2
TGTGCCAGCAGCTCCACACAGCGGGAGCGATACGAGCAGTACTTC
CASSSTQRERYEQYF
>NA|TRBJ1-2|TRBV5-1|TRBD1
TGCGCCAGCAGCCTACTAGGACAGGGGACCTATGGCCACACCTTC
CASSLLGQGTYGHTF
>NA|TRBJ2-3|TRBV6-5|NA
TGTGCCAGCAGTTACGATTCGTTTGACGTAGATACGCAGTATTTT
CASSYDSFDVDTQYF
>few|TRBJ2-3|TRBV4-1|NA
TGCGCCAGCAGCCAAGAGTCGGATACGCAGTATTTT
CASSQESDTQYF
>few|TRBJ1-5|TRBV20-1|NA
TGCAGTGCTAGCGATTCTCCCAATCGCGTCCCAGAGGTTCAGCCCCAGCATTTT
CSASDSPNRVPEVQPQHF
>once|TRBJ2-5|TRBV30|TRBD2
TGTGCCTGGAGTGTAGGGTCAAGCGGGAGGTTCCAAGAGACCCAGTACTTC
CAWSVGSSGRFQETQYF
>NA|TRBJ1-6|TRBV5-1|NA
TGCGCCAGCAGCTTGGAGGGGACGGGAAATTCACCCCTCCACTTT
CASSLEGTGNSPLHF
>NA|TRBJ1-1|TRBV7-2|NA
TGTGCCAGCAGCCTCATCATTGGTAGGAACACTGAAGCTTTCTTT
CASSLIIGRNTEAFF
>NA|TRBJ2-4|TRBV5-6|NA
TGTGCCAGCAGCTTGGGAGCGGCGTCCAAAAACATTCAGTACTTC
CASSLGAASKNIQYF
>few|TRBJ2-3|TRBV3-1|TRBD2
TGTGCCAGCAGCCAAGAATCCGGCGGGAGTCCTGCCACAGATACGCAGTATTTT
CASSQESGGSPATDTQYF
>NA|TRBJ1-1|TRBV10-3|NA
TGTGCCATCAGGTTGGAGGGTAAGAACACTGAAGCTTTCTTT
CAIRLEGKNTEAFF
>NA|TRBJ2-2|TRBV3-1|NA
TGTGCCAGCACCGGGAGAATCGCCGGGGAGCTGTTTTTT
CASTGRIAGELFF
>few|TRBJ2-7|TRBV7-2|NA
TGTGCCAGCAGCCCAATGTTAGAAACGGGGCAGTACTTC
CASSPMLETGQYF
>NA|TRBJ2-1|TRBV7-2|TRBD2
TGTGCCAGCAGCTTATCAGTTAGCGGGTGGTACAATGAGCAGTTCTTC
CASSLSVSGWYNEQFF
>NA|TRBJ2-1|TRBV7-9|TRBD1
TGTGCCAGCAGCTCATCTCCGGGACAGGCCATTGGAGTTTACAATGAGCAGTTCTTC
CASSSSPGQAIGVYNEQFF
>few|TRBJ2-1|TRBV5-1|NA
TGCGCCAGCGGGGGACTGGGGGGCTACAATGAGCAGTTCTTC
CASGGLGGYNEQFF
>NA|TRBJ2-5|TRBV12-3/TRBV12-4|NA
TGTGCCAGCAGTTTGGGAGGCCCCGAGGCCCAGTACTTC
CASSLGGPEAQYF
>NA|TRBJ2-3|TRBV20-1|TRBD2
TGCAGTGCTAGTCCTATAGCGGGAGGGTACACAGATACGCAGTATTTT
CSASPIAGGYTDTQYF
>NA|TRBJ1-1|TRBV9|TRBD1
TGTGCCAGCAGCGGATCCGGGACAGGGGACACTGAAGCTTTCTTT
CASSGSGTGDTEAFF
>NA|TRBJ2-5|TRBV2|NA
TGTGCCAGCAGTGAACAAGAGACCCAGTACTTC
CASSEQETQYF
>NA|TRBJ1-1|TRBV7-8|NA
TGTGCCAGCAGCTTATTACTCCCGGGTCTAAGTGAAGCTTTCTTT
CASSLLLPGLSEAFF
>few|TRBJ2-1|TRBV10-3|NA
TGTGCCATCAGAGACTCCGGCGATGAGCAGTTCTTC
CAIRDSGDEQFF
>few|TRBJ2-4|TRBV20-1|NA
TGCAGTGCTAGTACGTTAGCTCTGGGGAAAAACATTCAGTACTTC
CSASTLALGKNIQYF
>few|TRBJ1-1|TRBV5-1|TRBD1
TGCGCCAGCAGCCGGGAGGAGGGGGCGCTCACTGAAGCTTTCTTT
CASSREEGALTEAFF
>NA|TRBJ1-1|TRBV20-1|NA
TGCAGTGCTGGGTCGGGGGGCACTGAAGCTTTCTTT
CSAGSGGTEAFF
>many|TRBJ2-3|TRBV5-1|NA
TGCGCCAGCAGCTTGGACGGAGGGGGGCAGTATTTT
CASSLDGGGQYF